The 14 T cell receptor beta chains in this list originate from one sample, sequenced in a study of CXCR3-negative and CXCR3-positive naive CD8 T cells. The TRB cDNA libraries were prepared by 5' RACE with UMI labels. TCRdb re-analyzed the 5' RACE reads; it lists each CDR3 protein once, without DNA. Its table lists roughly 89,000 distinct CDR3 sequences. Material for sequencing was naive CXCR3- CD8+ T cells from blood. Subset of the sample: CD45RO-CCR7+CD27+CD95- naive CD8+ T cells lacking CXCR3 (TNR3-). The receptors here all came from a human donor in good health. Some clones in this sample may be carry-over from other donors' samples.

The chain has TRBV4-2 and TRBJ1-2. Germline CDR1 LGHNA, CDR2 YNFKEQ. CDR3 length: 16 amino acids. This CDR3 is CASSPVGALNVNGYTF.

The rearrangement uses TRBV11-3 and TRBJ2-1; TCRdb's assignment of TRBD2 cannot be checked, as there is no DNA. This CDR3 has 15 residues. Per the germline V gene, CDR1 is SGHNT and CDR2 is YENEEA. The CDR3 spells CASSLSLAGYNEQFF.

The CDR3 sequence: CASSPGGTNYNEQFF. The chain uses TRBV7-9 and TRBJ2-1; without DNA, the TCRdb call of TRBD2 cannot be checked. This CDR3 is built from 15 residues. Germline V gives CDR1 SEHNR, CDR2 FQNEAQ (reference sequence).

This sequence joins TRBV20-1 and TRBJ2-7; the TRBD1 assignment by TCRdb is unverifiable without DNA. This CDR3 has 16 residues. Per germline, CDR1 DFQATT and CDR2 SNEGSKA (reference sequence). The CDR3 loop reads CSARVDDRDGSYEQYF.

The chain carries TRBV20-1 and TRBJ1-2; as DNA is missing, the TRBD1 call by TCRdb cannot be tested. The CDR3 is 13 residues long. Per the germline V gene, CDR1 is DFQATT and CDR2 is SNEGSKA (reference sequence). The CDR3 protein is CSASTGDLYGYTF.

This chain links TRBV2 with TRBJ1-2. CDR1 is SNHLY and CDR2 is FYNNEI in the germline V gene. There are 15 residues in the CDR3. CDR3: CASSEVLTHPYDYTF.

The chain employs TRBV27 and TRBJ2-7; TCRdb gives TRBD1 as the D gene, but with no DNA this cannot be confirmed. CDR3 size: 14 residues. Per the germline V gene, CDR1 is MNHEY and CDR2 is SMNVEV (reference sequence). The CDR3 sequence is CASSLSRGYYEQYF.

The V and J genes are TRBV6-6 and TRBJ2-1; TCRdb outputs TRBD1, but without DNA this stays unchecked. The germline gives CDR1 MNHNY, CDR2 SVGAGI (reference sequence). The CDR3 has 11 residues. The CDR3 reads CASRRGNEQFF.

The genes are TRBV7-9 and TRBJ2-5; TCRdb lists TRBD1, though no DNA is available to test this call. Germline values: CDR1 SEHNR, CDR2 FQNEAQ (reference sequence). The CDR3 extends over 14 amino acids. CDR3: CASSPTDREETQYF. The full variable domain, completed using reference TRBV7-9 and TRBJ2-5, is DTGVSQNPRHKITKRGQNVTFRCDPISEHNRLYWYRQTLGQGPEFLTYFQNEAQLEKSRLLSDRFSAERPKGSFSTLEIQRTEQGDSAMYLCASSPTDREETQYFGPGTRLLVL.

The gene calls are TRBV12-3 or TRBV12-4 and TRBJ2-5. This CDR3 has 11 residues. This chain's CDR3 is CASSDTETQYF.

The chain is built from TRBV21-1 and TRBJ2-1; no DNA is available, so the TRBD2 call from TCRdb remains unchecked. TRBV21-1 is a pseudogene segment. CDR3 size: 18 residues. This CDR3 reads CASSNPRLAGVLYNEQFF.

This CDR3 is CASSIRGYYEQYF. This chain connects TRBV19 to TRBJ2-7; the TRBD1 assignment by TCRdb is unverifiable without DNA. CDR1 is LNHDA, CDR2 SQIVND, per germline (reference sequence). The CDR3 is made up of 13 amino acids.

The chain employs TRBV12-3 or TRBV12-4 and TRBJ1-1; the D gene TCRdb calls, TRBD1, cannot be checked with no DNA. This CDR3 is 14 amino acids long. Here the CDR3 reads CASSFRARLTEAFF.

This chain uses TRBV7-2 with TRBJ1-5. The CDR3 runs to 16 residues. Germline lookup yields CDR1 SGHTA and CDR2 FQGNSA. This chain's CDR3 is CASSLVPLYSNQPQHF.